These 24 T cell receptor beta chains originate from one sample sequenced in a study of response to subunit inactivated influenza vaccine. MiXCR was run by TCRdb on the RT-PCR reads, yielding one entry per CDR3 protein. The sample has about 570,000 distinct CDR3 sequences, over 9.5% seen once. This material consisted of PBMCs from blood, taken on the day of vaccination. These receptors all come from a man aged 50 to 60 who received an inactivated influenza vaccine.

The V call is TRBV10-2, the J call TRBJ1-5; no clear D. Germline V gene data show CDR1 as WSHSY and CDR2 as SAAADI. Trimming took 2 bases from V and 4 from J, leaving 3 bases between them. The CDR3 runs 12 residues. The CDR3 loop is CASSEINQPQHF. In nucleotides, the CDR3 is TGCGCCAGCAGTGAGATAAATCAGCCCCAGCATTTT.

This clonotype was counted between two and nine times. The genes are TRBV12-3 or TRBV12-4 and TRBJ1-1, with D perhaps TRBD1 (5 bases). The V end lost 1 base, the J end lost 10 bases, and 22 bases lay between the germline ends. This CDR3 comprises 16 residues. CDR3 amino acids: CASSLVGVAGLFRAFF. CDR3 DNA sequence: TGTGCCAGCAGTTTAGTAGGGGTGGCAGGGCTATTTCGAGCTTTCTTT.

This clonotype was recorded at least ten times. V gene TRBV5-1 combines with J gene TRBJ2-1; TRBD1 matches 7 bases. The CDR3 runs 15 residues. The germline V gene encodes CDR1 SGHRS and CDR2 YFSETQ. Trimming cost V 3 bases and J 1 base; bases outside gene matches: 4. CDR3 residues: CASSSTGSSYNEQFF. CDR3 nucleotide sequence: TGCGCCAGCAGCTCGACAGGGAGTTCCTACAATGAGCAGTTCTTC.

This clonotype was observed many times. The CDR3 region has the DNA TGCAGTGCTAGGAGGCAGTTCGCATCCGGGGAGCTGTTTTTT. Protein sequence: CSARRQFASGELFF. This chain joins TRBV20-1 and TRBJ2-2, with D unresolved. The ends were cut back, 3 bases at V and 6 bases at J, with 14 bases in the middle. The CDR3 spans 14 residues. Germline CDR1 reads DFQATT; CDR2 reads SNEGSKA (reference sequence).

The chain employs TRBV12-3 or TRBV12-4 and TRBJ2-7; tentatively, D is TRBD2 (5 bases). Trimming removed 5 bases from V and 13 bases from J, with 15 bases in between. CDR3 size: 11 residues. The CDR3 is CASSSTGSAYF. The CDR3 DNA is TGTGCCAGCAGTAGTACGGGTAGCGCCTACTTC.

V is TRBV20-1 and J is TRBJ2-3; D ambiguous. V was pared by 1 base and J by 1 base, with 6 bases between. The germline gives CDR1 DFQATT, CDR2 SNEGSKA (reference sequence). The CDR3 totals 13 residues. Written as DNA, the CDR3 is TGCAGTGCTAGAGGTCGGGGCACAGATACGCAGTATTTT. Protein: CSARGRGTDTQYF.

This clonotype was picked up a small number of times. This CDR3 reads CASSGVPRALADTQYF. The CDR3, as DNA: TGTGCCAGCAGCGGAGTGCCCAGGGCTCTCGCAGATACGCAGTATTTT. J is TRBJ2-3 and V is TRBV9; TRBD1 might be the D (5 bases). Trimming shortened V by 3 bases and J by 4 bases, and 18 bases separated the two germline ends. The CDR3 loop spans 16 amino acids. CDR1 is SGDLS, CDR2 YYNGEE, per germline. Based on the CDR3 plus reference TRBV9 and TRBJ2-3, the full variable domain is DSGVTQTPKHLITATGQRVTLRCSPRSGDLSVYWYQQSLDQGLQFLIQYYNGEERAKGNILERFSAQQFPDLHSELNLSSLELGDSALYFCASSGVPRALADTQYFGPGTRLTVL.

This clonotype was seen many times. The chain employs TRBV3-1 and TRBJ1-1, with 7 bases identical to TRBD1. Germline CDR1 LGHDT, CDR2 YNNKEL (reference sequence). Losses at the gene ends were 4 bases for V and 5 bases for J; bases not matched to a gene: 4. The CDR3 covers 13 residues. Written as DNA, the CDR3 is TGTGCCAGCAGCCTGAAGACAGGGACTGAAGCTTTCTTT. Translating gives CASSLKTGTEAFF.

This clonotype was detected only a few times. The chain employs TRBV5-1 and TRBJ1-1; D call uncertain. Germline CDR1 and CDR2: SGHRS and YFSETQ. This CDR3 has 14 amino acids. The V gene lost 1 base and the J gene lost 5 bases, with 12 bases spanning the gap. In DNA, the CDR3 is TGCGCCAGCAGCTTGAGCAAGGATAGGACTGAAGCTTTCTTT. Encoded protein: CASSLSKDRTEAFF.

The chain combines TRBV10-3 with TRBJ2-2; no clear D gene. Trimming left V 4 bases short and J 5 bases short, with 17 bases between. CDR1 and CDR2 from the germline V gene are ENHRY and SYGVKD. CDR3 length equals 16 residues. CDR3 sequence (DNA): TGTGCCATCAGTGCCTCTAAAACGACTCGTACCGGGGAGCTGTTTTTT. It yields the protein CAISASKTTRTGELFF.

There are many counts of this clonotype. The genes are TRBV7-2 and TRBJ1-6; no definite D call. Germline assignment: CDR1 SGHTA and CDR2 FQGNSA. V was cut by 1 base and J by 7 bases, with 8 bases left in between. CDR3 length: 14 amino acids. In DNA form, the CDR3 reads TGTGCCAGCAGCTTAGGAGGTGGGAATTCACCCCTCCACTTT. Amino acid sequence: CASSLGGGNSPLHF.

This clonotype came up many times. This chain connects TRBV29-1 to TRBJ2-2; either TRBD1 or TRBD2 may supply D (5 bases each). Germline assignment: CDR1 SQVTM and CDR2 ANQGSEA. V dropped 5 bases and J dropped 1 base, with 11 bases sitting between them. The CDR3 consists of 14 residues. The CDR3 region has the DNA TGCAGCGTTCCGGGGACGATGAACACCGGGGAGCTGTTTTTT. Translation gives CSVPGTMNTGELFF.

V usage is TRBV5-5 and J usage is TRBJ2-2; perhaps TRBD1 as D (5 bases). This CDR3 has 17 amino acids. Germline V gene sequence: CDR1 SGHKS, CDR2 YYEKEE (reference sequence). V was shortened by 0 bases and J by 0 bases, with 12 bases between the two germline ends. The CDR3 DNA reads as TGTGCCAGCAGCTTGGGGAACAGGTTATCGAACACCGGGGAGCTGTTTTTT. Its translation is CASSLGNRLSNTGELFF.

CDR3 coding DNA: TGTGCCAGCAGCCAAGGGGCCCAAGGAGAGACCCAGTACTTC. Encoded protein: CASSQGAQGETQYF. The chain links TRBV14 to TRBJ2-5; D unclear. The CDR3 length is 14 residues. Trimming took off 1 base at V and 4 bases at J, with 10 bases between the two ends. The germline CDR1 and CDR2 sequences are SGHDN and FVKESK.

This clonotype was observed a few times. This rearrangement joins TRBV6-2 or TRBV6-3 to TRBJ2-7, with 11 bases lining up with TRBD2. Losses at the gene ends were 7 bases for V and 0 bases for J; bases not matched to a gene: 14. This CDR3 comprises 18 residues. From germline, CDR1 is MNHEY and CDR2 SVGEGT. In DNA, the CDR3 is TGTGCCAGCACCCTTAAATTACCGACTAGCGGGAACTCCTACGAGCAGTACTTC. This encodes CASTLKLPTSGNSYEQYF.

This clonotype was counted between two and nine times. V usage is TRBV28 and J usage is TRBJ2-7; a possible D gene is TRBD1 (6 bases). Trimming took off 5 bases at V and 6 bases at J, with 20 bases between the two ends. This CDR3 has 15 residues. Germline CDR1 and CDR2: MDHEN and SYDVKM. The chain's CDR3 is CASSLPTGRGGEQYF. In DNA, the CDR3 is TGTGCCAGCAGTCTCCCGACCGGCAGGGGCGGCGAGCAGTACTTC.

This chain links TRBV12-3 or TRBV12-4 with TRBJ1-6; D possibly corresponds to TRBD1 (5 bases). The CDR3 consists of 15 residues. V dropped 3 bases and J dropped 6 bases, with 12 bases sitting between them. The CDR3 nucleotides are TGTGCCAGCAGTTTGAAGGGGCCGCCTAATTCACCCCTCCACTTT. Its translation: CASSLKGPPNSPLHF.

This clonotype occurred many times. The chain links TRBV6-5 to TRBJ2-2; 8 bases agree with TRBD2. The CDR3 covers 14 residues. CDR1 is MNHEY, CDR2 SVGAGI, per germline. The V and J ends lost 0 bases and 6 bases, in that order; junction bases with no gene match: 0. The DNA for the CDR3 is TGTGCCAGCAGTTACTCGACTAGCGCCGGGGAGCTGTTTTTT. This translates into CASSYSTSAGELFF.

This clonotype has more than one count but fewer than ten. The rearrangement links TRBV25-1 to TRBJ2-3; D ambiguous. The CDR3 is made up of 15 amino acids. Germline assignment: CDR1 MGHDK and CDR2 SYGVNS. Trimming pared 4 bases from V and 3 bases from J, leaving 14 bases between. CDR3 sequence reads: CASSAVSGPTDTQYF. In DNA form, the CDR3 reads TGTGCCAGCAGTGCCGTTAGTGGGCCGACAGATACGCAGTATTTT.

This chain connects TRBV5-1 to TRBJ1-5, with D perhaps matching TRBD1 (6 bases). The CDR3 runs to 15 residues. Germline-derived CDR1 and CDR2 are SGHRS and YFSETQ. V lost 3 bases and J lost 3, with 13 bases in between. CDR3 in amino acids: CASSYIGGANQPQHF. The CDR3 region has the DNA TGCGCCAGCAGCTACATCGGGGGGGCCAATCAGCCCCAGCATTTT.

The table lists this clonotype with a few counts. The chain is built from TRBV6-2 or TRBV6-3 and TRBJ2-5, with 7 positions matching TRBD1. V was pared by 0 bases and J by 2 bases, with 9 bases of the junction left unmatched. CDR3 length: 17 amino acids. Germline V gene sequence: CDR1 MNHEY, CDR2 SVGEGT. CDR3 residues: CASSYSLGQTNQETQYF. The CDR3 bases are TGTGCCAGCAGTTACTCGTTGGGACAGACCAATCAAGAGACCCAGTACTTC.

In this sample, this clonotype turned up a few times. The chain couples TRBV5-5 to TRBJ2-5; D possibly matches TRBD1 or TRBD2 (5 bases each). The germline V and J ends were trimmed by 1 base and 3 bases, with 10 bases remaining between them. Germline CDR1 is SGHKS and CDR2 is YYEKEE (reference sequence). The CDR3 loop spans 14 amino acids. CDR3: CASSLPRDEETQYF. CDR3 coding DNA: TGTGCCAGCAGCTTGCCAAGGGACGAAGAGACCCAGTACTTC.

The V and J genes are TRBV7-9 and TRBJ2-1; 9 bases line up with TRBD2. Germline CDR1 SEHNR, CDR2 FQNEAQ (reference sequence). With V trimmed by 9 bases and J by 7 bases, 13 bases remained unmatched. The CDR3 sequence is 15 residues long. This chain's CDR3 is CASTPPLAGTNEQFF. The CDR3 DNA follows: TGTGCCAGTACCCCCCCCCTAGCGGGGACGAATGAGCAGTTCTTC.

The chain links TRBV28 to TRBJ2-7; the match to TRBD2 covers 9 bases. This CDR3 is 16 amino acids long. Germline V gene data show CDR1 as MDHEN and CDR2 as SYDVKM. The V segment lost 5 bases and the J segment 1 base; nucleotides outside the gene matches: 9. Written as DNA, the CDR3 is TGTGCCAGCAGTCCAACTCAAGCGGGAGGTTCCTACGAGCAGTACTTC. Translating gives CASSPTQAGGSYEQYF.